Below are 26 T cell receptor beta chains sequenced from a single sample in a study of breast tumors, draining lymph nodes, adjacent tissues. TCRdb analysed the multiplex PCR reads with MiXCR anew, one entry per CDR3 protein. The repertoire includes tens of thousands of distinct CDR3 sequences, approximately 20% of them detected once, and about 2.5% sits in the top ten. Axillary draining lymph nodes of breast cancer patients supplied the node samples. The specimen sequenced was axillary lymph node tissue. These receptors originate from a female donor with breast cancer. Some clones in this sample may be carry-over from other donors' samples.

As for this clonotype: This sequence may be a read error, since a much larger clone differs from it by one base. V is TRBV5-1 and J is TRBJ1-3; 10 bases match TRBD1. The trim removed 7 bases at V and 0 bases at J, leaving 7 bases unmatched. CDR3 size: 16 residues. The germline gives CDR1 SGHRS, CDR2 YFSETQ. CDR3 DNA sequence: TGCGCCAGCGGCGCGACAGGGGGCGGCTCTGGAAACACCATATATTTT. The encoded protein is CASGATGGGSGNTIYF. Looking up the rest from reference TRBV5-1 and TRBJ1-3 gives the full variable domain: KAGVTQTPRYLIKTRGQQVTLSCSPISGHRSVSWYQQTPGQGLQFLFEYFSETQRNKGNFPGRFSGRQFSNSRSEMNVSTLELGDSALYLCASGATGGGSGNTIYFGEGSWLTVV.

This clonotype was recorded at least ten times. This chain links TRBV4-3 with TRBJ1-2; a weak D match, TRBD1 (5 bases). Trimming left V 4 bases short and J 4 bases short, with 13 bases between. This CDR3 is 14 amino acids long. Germline V lookup: CDR1 LGHNA, CDR2 YSLEER. CDR3 sequence: CASSPAVGVYGYTF. Here the CDR3 DNA reads TGCGCCAGCAGCCCCGCGGTGGGGGTCTATGGCTACACCTTC.

The table lists this clonotype with many counts. The rearrangement uses TRBV19 and TRBJ2-7; a possible D gene is TRBD1 (7 bases). Trimming took off 5 bases at V and 6 bases at J, with 17 bases between the two ends. This CDR3 has 14 residues. The germline V gene has CDR1 LNHDA and CDR2 SQIVND (reference sequence). The CDR3 sequence is CASSSSGGRSEQYF. As DNA, the CDR3 is TGTGCCAGTAGTTCTTCAGGGGGGCGGTCCGAGCAGTACTTC.

This chain connects TRBV12-3 or TRBV12-4 to TRBJ2-1, with 10 bases identical to TRBD2. Trimming cost V 6 bases and J 8 bases; bases outside gene matches: 4. The CDR3 has 13 residues. CDR3 sequence (DNA): TGTGCCAGCAGCAGAAGCGGGGGGGATGAGCAGTTCTTC. Protein product: CASSRSGGDEQFF.

This clonotype appeared many times. The V gene is TRBV12-3 or TRBV12-4, the J gene TRBJ1-2; D is perhaps TRBD1 (5 bases). The CDR3 totals 14 residues. Deletions cut 5 bases from V and 2 bases from J, with 12 bases between. CDR3 residues: CASSVRDSNYGYTF. CDR3 sequence (DNA): TGTGCCAGCAGTGTCCGGGACTCCAACTATGGCTACACCTTC.

The sample holds many counts of this clonotype. The V call is TRBV4-1, the J call TRBJ1-2; D is uncertain. Germline V lookup: CDR1 MGHRA, CDR2 YSYEKL. The CDR3 loop spans 15 amino acids. Trimming pared 1 base from V and 0 bases from J, leaving 9 bases between. The CDR3 DNA is TGCGCCAGCAGCCAAGGCGGCGGGTCTAACTATGGCTACACCTTC. Protein sequence: CASSQGGGSNYGYTF.

This clonotype has a count of ten or more. The CDR3 coding sequence is TGTGCCAGCAGCGCAGGAATGGGGAGGGCCCAGCATTTT. It encodes CASSAGMGRAQHF. The rearrangement links TRBV7-8 to TRBJ1-5, with unresolved D. Between the trimmed V and J ends, which lost 5 bases and 11 bases, there was a span of 16 bases. Germline V gives CDR1 SGHVS, CDR2 FQNEAQ. CDR3 length: 13 amino acids. Supplemented by reference TRBV7-8 and TRBJ1-5, the full variable domain reads GAGVSQSPRYKVAKRGQDVALRCDPISGHVSLFWYQQALGQGPEFLTYFQNEAQLDKSGLPSDRFFAERPEGSVSTLKIQRTQQEDSAVYLCASSAGMGRAQHFGDGTRLSIL.

This clonotype occurred many times. This chain joins TRBV9 and TRBJ2-2, with 9 bases identical to TRBD1. The CDR3 spans 14 residues. The trim removed 5 bases at V and 8 bases at J, leaving 7 bases unmatched. CDR1 is SGDLS, CDR2 YYNGEE, per germline. The CDR3 here is CASSGDRAYGELFF. In DNA, the CDR3 is TGTGCCAGCAGTGGGGACAGGGCATATGGGGAGCTGTTTTTT. Complete variable domain (other parts from reference TRBV9 and TRBJ2-2): DSGVTQTPKHLITATGQRVTLRCSPRSGDLSVYWYQQSLDQGLQFLIQYYNGEERAKGNILERFSAQQFPDLHSELNLSSLELGDSALYFCASSGDRAYGELFFGEGSRLTVL.

A remark on this clonotype: A single base separates this from a much larger clone, so it may be a read error. The V gene is TRBV2, the J gene TRBJ1-5; D possibly corresponds to TRBD1 (5 bases). The CDR3 is 14 amino acids. Germline CDR1 reads SNHLY; CDR2 reads FYNNEI. CDR3 residues: CTSSELGLNQPQHF. CDR3 DNA sequence: TGTACCAGCAGTGAGTTGGGACTTAATCAGCCCCAGCATTTT.

At least ten counts were recorded for this clonotype. This chain's CDR3 is CASSLGYGGAEQYF. For the CDR3, the DNA is TGTGCCAGCAGCTTAGGGTACGGAGGGGCCGAGCAGTACTTC. The chain employs TRBV7-9 and TRBJ2-7; a possible D gene is TRBD2 (6 bases). Germline CDR1 is SEHNR and CDR2 is FQNEAQ (reference sequence). V lost 1 base, J lost 6 bases, and 13 bases lay in between. This CDR3 has 14 residues.

This clonotype has ten or more counts. The chain recombines TRBV2 with TRBJ2-1; possible D gene TRBD2, 5 bases. CDR3 length: 15 residues. The germline V and J ends were trimmed by 4 bases and 7 bases, with 17 bases remaining between them. Germline V gives CDR1 SNHLY, CDR2 FYNNEI. CDR3 amino acids: CASSGYGGRRNEQFF. CDR3 nucleotide sequence: TGTGCCAGCAGTGGGTATGGAGGCCGTCGGAATGAGCAGTTCTTC.

Note on this clonotype: This may come from a read error, since a much larger clone is one base off. CDR3 in DNA: TGTGCCAGTAGTATAAGACAATATGGCAGTGAGCAGTTCTTC. Encoded protein: CASSIRQYGSEQFF. The chain couples TRBV19 to TRBJ2-1; no reliable D call. This CDR3 spans 14 amino acids. In germline, CDR1 is LNHDA, CDR2 SQIVND (reference sequence). V was clipped by 2 bases and J by 9 bases, with 14 bases between them.

This clonotype was detected ten times or more. The V and J genes are TRBV7-2 and TRBJ2-7; D may be TRBD1 or TRBD2 (5 bases each). The germline gives CDR1 SGHTA, CDR2 FQGNSA. The CDR3 covers 15 residues. Trimming shortened V by 4 bases and J by 4 bases, and 17 bases separated the two germline ends. CDR3 in amino acids: CASSSAGTSSYEQYF. CDR3 bases: TGTGCCAGCAGCTCAGCCGGGACGAGCTCTTACGAGCAGTACTTC.

Comments on this clonotype: The conserved closing phenylalanine or tryptophan is absent in this CDR3, likely reflecting a read error. The chain joins TRBV6-5 to TRBJ2-1, with no clear D. The CDR3 is 11 amino acids. The germline CDR1 and CDR2 sequences are MNHEY and SVGAGI. V was shortened by 7 bases and J by 3 bases, with 4 bases between the two germline ends. CDR3 sequence: CASTDYNEQFL. The DNA for the CDR3 is TGTGCCAGCACGGACTACAATGAGCAGTTCCTC.

The sample holds many counts of this clonotype. The rearrangement joins TRBV2 to TRBJ2-2, with D perhaps TRBD1 (6 bases). V was trimmed by 2 bases and J by 7 bases, leaving 14 bases between them. Germline assignment: CDR1 SNHLY and CDR2 FYNNEI. The CDR3 loop spans 15 amino acids. CDR3 loop: CASSETGSVGGELFF. CDR3 nucleotide sequence: TGTGCCAGCAGTGAAACAGGGTCCGTAGGCGGGGAGCTGTTTTTT. The full variable domain, rest sourced from reference TRBV2 and TRBJ2-2, is EPEVTQTPSHQVTQMGQEVILRCVPISNHLYFYWYRQILGQKVEFLVSFYNNEISEKSEIFDDQFSVERPDGSNFTLKIRSTKLEDSAMYFCASSETGSVGGELFFGEGSRLTVL.

Note on this clonotype: This sequence may be a read error, since a much larger clone differs from it by one base. The V call is TRBV5-4, the J call TRBJ2-1; D is possibly TRBD1 (5 bases). Germline CDR1 is SGHNT and CDR2 is YYREEE (reference sequence). Trimming removed 2 bases from V and 6 bases from J, with 9 bases in between. The CDR3 is 13 amino acids. The CDR3 DNA follows: TGTGCCAGCAGCTTCGACAGTGTCAATGAGCAGTTCTTC. This translates into CASSFDSVNEQFF.

Details on this clonotype: Since a much larger clone is just one base distant, this may be a read error. The chain couples TRBV5-1 to TRBJ2-1; 7 nucleotides align to TRBD2. V lost 10 bases to trimming and J lost 8 bases; unmatched junction nucleotides: 9. CDR1 is SGHRS, CDR2 YFSETQ, per germline. The CDR3 totals 12 residues. The CDR3 DNA sequence: TGCGCCTGCAACGGGGGGAACCATGAGCAGTTCTTC. Its protein product is CACNGGNHEQFF.

This clonotype has a count of ten or more. V is TRBV9 and J is TRBJ2-6; tentative D call: TRBD2 (5 bases). Germline V gene sequence: CDR1 SGDLS, CDR2 YYNGEE. The CDR3 spans 15 residues. V was trimmed by 3 bases and J by 4 bases, leaving 11 bases between them. The CDR3: CASSAPGLGANVLTF. CDR3 bases: TGTGCCAGCAGCGCCCCGGGGTTGGGGGCCAACGTCCTGACTTTC.

This clonotype was picked up many times. V gene TRBV7-2 combines with J gene TRBJ1-2, with D possibly matching TRBD1 (6 bases). From germline, CDR1 is SGHTA and CDR2 FQGNSA. The CDR3 length is 13 residues. Trimming removed 1 base at V and 8 bases at J, with 11 bases between. In DNA form, the CDR3 reads TGTGCCAGCAGCTTAGACGGGGGCAGGGGCTACACCTTC. Protein: CASSLDGGRGYTF.

In regard to this clonotype: This sequence may be a read error, since a much larger clone differs from it by one base. V usage is TRBV11-3 and J usage is TRBJ2-3; D gene ambiguous. The DNA matches TRBJ1-5 better at its end, which makes the J call doubtful. The CDR3 length is 13 residues. CDR1 and CDR2 from the germline V gene are SGHNT and YENEEA. The CDR3 reads CASSLDRGDAQHF. CDR3 coding DNA: TGTGCCAGCAGCTTAGATCGTGGGGATGCGCAGCATTTT.

This clonotype occurred many times. This chain connects TRBV19 to TRBJ2-2, with D possibly matching TRBD2 (6 bases). V was pared by 7 bases and J by 6 bases, with 18 bases between. CDR3 size: 15 residues. Germline-derived CDR1 and CDR2 are LNHDA and SQIVND (reference sequence). Here the CDR3 DNA reads TGTGCCAGTAAATGGTCTAACGGGGACTCCGGGGAGCTGTTTTTT. Translating it yields CASKWSNGDSGELFF.

This clonotype has a count of ten or more. The gene calls are TRBV5-4 and TRBJ2-7, with 11 bases lining up with TRBD2. Unmatched junction bases numbered 9, after V lost 0 bases and J lost 7 bases. Germline loops: CDR1 SGHNT, CDR2 YYREEE (reference sequence). This CDR3 is built from 16 residues. CDR3: CASSLGSGRVLREQYF. CDR3 bases: TGTGCCAGCAGCTTGGGTAGCGGGAGGGTTTTAAGGGAGCAGTACTTC.

The rearrangement joins TRBV4-3 to TRBJ1-3; possible D gene TRBD1, 5 bases. CDR3 length: 17 amino acids. Germline CDR1 LGHNA, CDR2 YSLEER. The V gene lost 5 bases and the J gene lost 2 bases, with 19 bases spanning the gap. Here the CDR3 DNA reads TGCGCCAGCAGCGTCCGTTTCGGGGGTAGGACTGGAAACACCATATATTTT. Translating gives CASSVRFGGRTGNTIYF.

This clonotype was seen repeatedly, ten times or more. The rearrangement joins TRBV7-8 to TRBJ2-7; 8 bases match TRBD2. V was pared by 0 bases and J by 4 bases, with 2 bases of the junction left unmatched. The CDR3 has 14 amino acids. CDR1 is SGHVS and CDR2 is FQNEAQ in the germline V gene. CDR3: CASSLAGTSYEQYF. The CDR3, as DNA: TGTGCCAGCAGCTTAGCCGGGACTAGTTACGAGCAGTACTTC.

This clonotype was picked up a small number of times. The chain couples TRBV28 to TRBJ1-2, with D maybe TRBD1 (6 bases). The CDR3 totals 12 residues. Trimming took 5 bases from V and 8 from J, leaving 12 bases between them. Germline assignment: CDR1 MDHEN and CDR2 SYDVKM. The CDR3 nucleotides are TGTGCCAGCAGTACCCCAGGGGTCGGCTACACCTTC. Its protein is CASSTPGVGYTF.

This clonotype was found many times. The chain joins TRBV2 to TRBJ1-2, with a weak D call TRBD1 (5 bases). This CDR3 has 13 residues. Trimming took off 4 bases at V and 4 bases at J, with 10 bases between the two ends. CDR1 and CDR2 from the germline V gene are SNHLY and FYNNEI. CDR3 residues: CASSVGGSYGYTF. The CDR3 bases are TGTGCCAGCAGTGTCGGGGGTTCCTATGGCTACACCTTC.